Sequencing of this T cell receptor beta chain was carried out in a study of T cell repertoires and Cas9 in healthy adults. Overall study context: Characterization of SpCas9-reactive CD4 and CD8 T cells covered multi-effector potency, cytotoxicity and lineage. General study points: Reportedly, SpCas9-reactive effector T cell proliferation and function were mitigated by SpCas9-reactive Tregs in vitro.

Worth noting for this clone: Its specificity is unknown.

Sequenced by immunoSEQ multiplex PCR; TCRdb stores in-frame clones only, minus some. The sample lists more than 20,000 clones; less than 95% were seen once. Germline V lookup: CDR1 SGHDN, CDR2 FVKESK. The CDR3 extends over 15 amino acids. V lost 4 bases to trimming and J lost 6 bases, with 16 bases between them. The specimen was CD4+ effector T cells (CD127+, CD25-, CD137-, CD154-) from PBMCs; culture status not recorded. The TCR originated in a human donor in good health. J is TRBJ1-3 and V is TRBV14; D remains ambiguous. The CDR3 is CASSRSFGLPNTIYF. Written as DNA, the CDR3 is TGTGCCAGCAGCCGTTCGTTCGGGCTCCCAAACACCATATATTTT.